This TCR beta chain appears in the sequencing data of a study of T cell responses to AZD1222 COVID-19 vaccine. V lost 0 bases, J lost 4 bases, and 10 bases lay in between. The CDR3 covers 15 residues. Per the germline V gene, CDR1 is SGHDT and CDR2 is YYEEEE. Only in-frame clones appear in the TCRdb table, and some are missing; sequencing was by immunoSEQ multiplex PCR. Of roughly 100,000 clones in the sample, roughly 90% were seen once. Overall study findings and caveats: Baseline seropositives among AZD1222 recipients totaled only five or six. Donors in the cohort were predominantly white British and more often female, and clonal diversity was possibly underestimated.

On this clone itself: The antigen is undetermined.

The origin of this receptor is an adult in good health. V is TRBV5-6 and J is TRBJ2-2, with a possible D match to TRBD1 (6 bases). The sample here was peripheral blood, taken on day 0 of AZD1222 vaccination. The DNA for the CDR3 is TGTGCCAGCAGCTTGGTCACAGGGCGCACCGGGGAGCTGTTTTTT. This encodes CASSLVTGRTGELFF. Variable domain in full (rest from reference TRBV5-6 and TRBJ2-2): DAGVTQSPTHLIKTRGQQVTLRCSPKSGHDTVSWYQQALGQGPQFIFQYYEEEERQRGNFPDRFSGHQFPNYSSELNVNALLLGDSALYLCASSLVTGRTGELFFGEGSRLTVL.